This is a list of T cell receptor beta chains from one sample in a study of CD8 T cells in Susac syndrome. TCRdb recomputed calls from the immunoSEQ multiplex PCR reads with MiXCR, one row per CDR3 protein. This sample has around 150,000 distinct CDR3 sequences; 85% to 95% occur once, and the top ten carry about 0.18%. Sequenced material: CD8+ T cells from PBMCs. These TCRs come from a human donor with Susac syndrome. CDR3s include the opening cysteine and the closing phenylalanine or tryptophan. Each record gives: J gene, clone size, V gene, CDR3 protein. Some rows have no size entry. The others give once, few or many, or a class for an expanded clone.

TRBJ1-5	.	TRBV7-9	CASSLGGNGQPQHF
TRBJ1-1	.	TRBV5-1	CASSFPAAEAFF
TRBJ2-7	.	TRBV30	CAWSVGGGGSYEQYF
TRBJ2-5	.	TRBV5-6	CASSLGRGLETQYF
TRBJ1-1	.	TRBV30	CAWNSYTGTEAFF
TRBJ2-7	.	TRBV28	CASRSLGIHEQYF
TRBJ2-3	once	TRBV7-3	CASSSPGATDTQYF
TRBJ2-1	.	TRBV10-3	CAIREVESYNEQFF
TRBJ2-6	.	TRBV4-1	CASSTSAVRANVLTF
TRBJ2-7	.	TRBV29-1	CSVGGRNSYEQYF
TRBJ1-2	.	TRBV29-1	CSVEGTFYGYTF
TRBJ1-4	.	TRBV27	CASSFPFHPSRGNEKLFF
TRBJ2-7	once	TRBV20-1	CSAPGPSGTYEQYF
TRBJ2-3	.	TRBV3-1	CASSQAPTGPSTDTQYF
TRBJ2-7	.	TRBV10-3	CAISESTFGDRLF
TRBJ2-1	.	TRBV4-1	CASSQRSGVYNEQFF
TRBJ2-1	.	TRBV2	CASTGITRTGGPGNEQFF
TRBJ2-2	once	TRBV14	CASSQRDSLVTGELFF
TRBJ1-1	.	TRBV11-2	CASSRGGRDTEAFF
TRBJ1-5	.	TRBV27	CASSFTSGATPQHF
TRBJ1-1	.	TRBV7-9	CASSSPGHRDRGTEAFF
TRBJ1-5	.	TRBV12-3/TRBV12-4	CASSSQGGQPQHF
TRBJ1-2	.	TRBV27	CASSLSSTYGYTF
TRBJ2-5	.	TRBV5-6	CASSLQGETQYF
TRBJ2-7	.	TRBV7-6	CASSLALGGRDSYEQYF
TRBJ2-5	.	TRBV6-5	CASSLTSGRETQYF
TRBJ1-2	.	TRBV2	CASTHPGWRNYGYTF
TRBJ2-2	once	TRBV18	CASSSAGVRNTGELFF
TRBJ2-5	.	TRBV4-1	CASSHLERGGFETQYF
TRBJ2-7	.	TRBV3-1	CASSQVVGEQYF
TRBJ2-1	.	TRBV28	CASTIYSGEYEQFF
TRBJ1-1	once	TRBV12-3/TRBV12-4	CASSLGSVAFF
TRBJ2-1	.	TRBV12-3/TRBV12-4	CASSLTDNNEQFF
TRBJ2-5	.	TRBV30	CAWSVGGSREETQYF
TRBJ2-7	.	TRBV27	CASSLGQGIEQYF
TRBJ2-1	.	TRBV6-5	CASTQLAGVANEQFF